This T cell receptor beta chain was sequenced during a study of response to subunit inactivated influenza vaccine. Findings of the study overall: With each seasonal influenza vaccination, the authors suggested, few new T cells are recruited.

TCRdb itself ran the RT-PCR reads through MiXCR, one entry per CDR3 protein. Found here are around 760,000 distinct CDR3 sequences, 14% of them singletons; the top ten hold around 7%. With regard to this clonotype: Its antigen is not identified. A much bigger clone sits one base away, suggesting this may be a read error.

Per germline, CDR1 DFQATT and CDR2 SNEGSKA (reference sequence). The CDR3 spans 11 residues. Trimming stripped 5 bases from V and 6 bases from J, with 10 bases between. This sequence originates from a middle-aged man who received an inactivated influenza vaccine. This material consisted of PBMCs from blood, taken roughly 2 weeks before vaccination. The chain links TRBV20-1 to TRBJ2-5; D may match TRBD1 or TRBD2 (5 bases each). The DNA of the CDR3 is TGCAGTGCTTCTTCGGGGCAGACCCAGTACTTC. This sequence encodes CSASSGQTQYF.